A single sample is the source of the 19 T cell receptor beta chains below, sequenced in a study of blood T cell repertoires in COVID-19. The protocol was immunoSEQ multiplex PCR, while the TCRdb copy is restricted to in-frame clones and leaves out a portion. This table holds fewer than 350,000 clones, roughly 87% found once. Sequencing was performed on peripheral blood. The receptor set was obtained from a man between 25 and 39 years old with COVID-19, enrolled during active disease.

The chain links TRBV27 to TRBJ2-3; 8 bases map to TRBD2. The CDR3 loop spans 18 amino acids. The V gene end was trimmed by 5 bases and the J gene end by 0 bases; junction bases not matched to a gene: 13. Per germline, CDR1 MNHEY and CDR2 SMNVEV (reference sequence). CDR3 residues: CASSLLTGSGVSTDTQYF. The CDR3 DNA reads as TGTGCCAGCAGTCTCCTCACCGGTAGCGGGGTGAGCACAGATACGCAGTATTTT.

This clone was observed once. The rearrangement joins TRBV7-9 to TRBJ1-3; D remains unclear. The V gene's germline CDR1 is SEHNR and CDR2 FQNEAQ (reference sequence). CDR3 size: 14 residues. The V end was cut by 5 bases, the J end by 2 bases, with 10 bases between. The CDR3 spells CASSPGVTGNTIYF. The CDR3, as DNA: TGTGCCAGCAGCCCCGGAGTCACTGGAAACACCATATATTTT.

This clone was observed a single time. The chain employs TRBV28 and TRBJ2-7, with 15 bases identical to TRBD2. The CDR3 totals 16 residues. Germline CDR1 reads MDHEN; CDR2 reads SYDVKM. Trimming cost V 5 bases and J 6 bases; bases outside gene matches: 8. CDR3: CASSLGLAGGRAEQYF. CDR3 DNA sequence: TGTGCCAGCAGTCTGGGACTAGCGGGAGGACGAGCCGAGCAGTACTTC.

V and J are TRBV7-3 and TRBJ2-2; 11 bases agree with TRBD2. The CDR3 is 16 amino acids. CDR1 is SGHTA, CDR2 FQGTGA, per germline. V gave up 5 bases and J gave up 7 bases; unmatched junction bases: 9. The chain's CDR3 is CASSLPVSGRVGELFF. CDR3 sequence (DNA): TGTGCCAGCAGCCTACCGGTTAGCGGGAGGGTCGGGGAGCTGTTTTTT.

V usage is TRBV10-3 and J usage is TRBJ1-5, with 7 bases that match TRBD1. Per germline, CDR1 ENHRY and CDR2 SYGVKD. With V trimmed by 5 bases and J by 2 bases, 12 bases remained unmatched. This CDR3 is 17 amino acids long. The CDR3, as DNA: TGTGCCATCAGTCCCTCGGAGGGGCAGGGGGGCAATCAGCCCCAGCATTTT. It encodes CAISPSEGQGGNQPQHF.

In its sample, this clone was seen once. The chain carries TRBV29-1 and TRBJ2-2; a weak D match, TRBD1 (6 bases). In germline, CDR1 is SQVTM, CDR2 ANQGSEA. V dropped 8 bases and J dropped 5 bases, with 15 bases sitting between them. This CDR3 is 13 amino acids long. The CDR3 bases are TGCAGCCTTCAGGGGACCAATACCGGGGAGCTGTTTTTT. Amino acids: CSLQGTNTGELFF.

This clone has more than one count but fewer than ten. The V gene is TRBV7-9, the J gene TRBJ1-5; D is undetermined. The germline CDR1 and CDR2 sequences are SEHNR and FQNEAQ (reference sequence). Trimming removed 0 bases at V and 4 bases at J, with 7 bases between. The CDR3 contains 14 residues. The CDR3 protein is CASSLATGNQPQHF. The CDR3 coding sequence is TGTGCCAGCAGCTTAGCGACGGGGAATCAGCCCCAGCATTTT.

The chain links TRBV7-2 to TRBJ2-5; no clear D. Germline V CDR1 and CDR2: SGHTA, FQGNSA. The CDR3 runs 14 residues. V dropped 2 bases and J dropped 5 bases, with 12 bases sitting between them. The CDR3 spells CASSLPPVTETQYF. Written as DNA, the CDR3 is TGTGCCAGCAGCTTACCGCCGGTTACGGAGACCCAGTACTTC.

The chain couples TRBV2 to TRBJ2-3, with a possible D match to TRBD2 (6 bases). There are 16 residues in the CDR3. V dropped 8 bases and J dropped 5 bases, with 23 bases sitting between them. Germline V gene data show CDR1 as SNHLY and CDR2 as FYNNEI. The CDR3 sequence is CASPAGVANSQDTQYF. DNA for the CDR3: TGTGCCAGCCCAGCGGGCGTAGCGAATTCTCAAGATACGCAGTATTTT.

The chain employs TRBV7-2 and TRBJ2-7; 9 bases are a match to TRBD1. The germline V gene has CDR1 SGHTA and CDR2 FQGNSA. The J segment lost 3 bases and the V segment lost 3 bases, leaving 9 bases of the junction unmatched. CDR3 length: 16 residues. The chain's CDR3 is CASSFLPGQGYYEQYF. CDR3 DNA: TGTGCCAGCAGCTTCTTACCGGGACAGGGATACTACGAGCAGTACTTC.

V and J are TRBV25-1 and TRBJ1-5; D is perhaps TRBD1 (5 bases). V was pared by 8 bases and J by 1 base, with 15 bases between. From germline, CDR1 is MGHDK and CDR2 SYGVNS. There are 15 residues in the CDR3. The CDR3 nucleotides read TGTGCCAGCGACGGGTTTCGGGGGAGCAATCAGCCCCAGCATTTT. This translates into CASDGFRGSNQPQHF.

This sequence joins TRBV9 and TRBJ2-7; 8 nucleotides align to TRBD2. CDR1 and CDR2 (germline): SGDLS, YYNGEE. CDR3 length: 14 residues. The ends lost 0 bases at V and 3 bases at J; junction bases unmatched: 2. CDR3 loop: CASSVESGSYEQYF. The CDR3 DNA is TGTGCCAGCAGCGTAGAAAGCGGGAGCTACGAGCAGTACTTC. The whole variable domain, remainder taken from reference TRBV9 and TRBJ2-7, is DSGVTQTPKHLITATGQRVTLRCSPRSGDLSVYWYQQSLDQGLQFLIQYYNGEERAKGNILERFSAQQFPDLHSELNLSSLELGDSALYFCASSVESGSYEQYFGPGTRLTVT.

This chain joins TRBV6-5 and TRBJ2-1, with TRBD1 matching 8 bases. The CDR3 extends over 15 amino acids. Germline V CDR1 and CDR2: MNHEY, SVGAGI. J was trimmed by 5 bases and V by 0 bases; bases with no gene match: 3. CDR3 in amino acids: CASSYSGQGDNEQFF. The DNA for the CDR3 is TGTGCCAGCAGTTACTCTGGACAGGGTGACAATGAGCAGTTCTTC.

V gene TRBV30 combines with J gene TRBJ2-7; the D is unclear. This CDR3 has 12 residues. Trimming stripped 5 bases from V and 0 bases from J, with 8 bases between. Germline-derived CDR1 and CDR2 are GTSNPN and SVGIG (reference sequence). CDR3 coding DNA: TGTGCCTGGCGGGTCTCCTCCTACGAGCAGTACTTC. Residues: CAWRVSSYEQYF.

The chain carries TRBV5-6 and TRBJ2-3; TRBD1 matches 8 bases. The length of the CDR3 is 18 residues. Germline-derived CDR1 and CDR2 are SGHDT and YYEEEE. Germline trimming cut 1 base from V and 0 bases from J; bases unmatched to any gene: 10. In DNA form, the CDR3 reads TGTGCCAGCAGCTTGATGGTAACGGCAGGGGGCAGCACAGATACGCAGTATTTT. Its protein product is CASSLMVTAGGSTDTQYF. Complete variable domain (other parts from reference TRBV5-6 and TRBJ2-3): DAGVTQSPTHLIKTRGQQVTLRCSPKSGHDTVSWYQQALGQGPQFIFQYYEEEERQRGNFPDRFSGHQFPNYSSELNVNALLLGDSALYLCASSLMVTAGGSTDTQYFGPGTRLTVL.

This clone appeared a few times. The rearrangement joins TRBV7-9 to TRBJ1-1; D unresolved. In germline, CDR1 is SEHNR, CDR2 FQNEAQ (reference sequence). The CDR3 consists of 13 residues. Trimming took 7 bases from V and 1 from J, leaving 10 bases between them. The CDR3 DNA reads TGTGCCAGCACCCGGTCTGGGAACACTGAAGCTTTCTTT. Amino acid sequence: CASTRSGNTEAFF.

This clone appeared a single time. The V call is TRBV25-1, the J call TRBJ1-5; the D gene is possibly TRBD1 (5 bases). Looked up from germline, CDR1 is MGHDK and CDR2 is SYGVNS. This CDR3 comprises 14 residues. Trimming shortened V by 3 bases and J by 7 bases, and 13 bases separated the two germline ends. Written as DNA, the CDR3 is TGTGCCAGCAGTGAGCAGGGTACGTGGCAGCCCCAGCATTTT. Amino acid sequence: CASSEQGTWQPQHF.

This rearrangement joins TRBV15 to TRBJ2-7; 10 bases align to TRBD1. This CDR3 is 16 amino acids long. V dropped 1 base and J dropped 5; count of bases not matched to a gene: 8. The germline V gene has CDR1 LNHNV and CDR2 YYDKDF (reference sequence). CDR3 in DNA: TGTGCCACCAGCAGAGGGTGGACAGGGGGACGGAACGAGCAGTACTTC. Translated: CATSRGWTGGRNEQYF.

The V call is TRBV3-1 (or the pseudogene TRBV3-2), the J call TRBJ2-4; the D is unclear. Trimming stripped 0 bases from V and 1 base from J, with 4 bases between. CDR1 and CDR2 (germline): LGHDT, YNNKEL (reference sequence). This CDR3 is built from 14 residues. Here the CDR3 reads CASSQDRAKNIQYF. The CDR3 DNA reads as TGTGCCAGCAGCCAAGACAGGGCCAAAAACATTCAGTACTTC.